Each of the 4 T cell receptor beta chains below was sequenced from the same sample in a study of response to subunit inactivated influenza vaccine. TCRdb called the RT-PCR reads again in MiXCR, with one record for every CDR3 protein. The sample holds over 800,000 distinct CDR3 sequences; 21% are singletons and the top ten take roughly 10%. This material consisted of PBMCs from blood, taken 4 to 6 days after vaccination. The receptors were sampled from a man in his forties or fifties who received an inactivated influenza vaccine.

This clonotype was observed a few times. This chain joins TRBV5-6 and TRBJ2-1; D remains unclear. This CDR3 spans 15 amino acids. The germline CDR1 and CDR2 sequences are SGHDT and YYEEEE. V was trimmed by 2 bases and J by 2 bases, leaving 11 bases between them. CDR3 amino acids: CASSFLEHAYNEQFF. In nucleotides, the CDR3 is TGTGCCAGCAGCTTTCTCGAGCACGCCTACAATGAGCAGTTCTTC.

Comment on this clonotype: The junction departs from the called germline gene at one end, perhaps through a read error. V gene TRBV7-9 combines with J gene TRBJ2-7; no definite D call. Germline V gene data show CDR1 as SEHNR and CDR2 as FQNEAQ (reference sequence). CDR3 length: 12 amino acids. The CDR3 DNA sequence: TGTACCAGCAGCTTAGTGGCCGGCGAGCAGTACTTC. The encoded protein is CTSSLVAGEQYF.

CDR3 amino acids: CSASEGDKKFF. The CDR3 bases are TGCAGTGCTAGTGAGGGGGATAAAAAGTTCTTC. The chain links TRBV20-1 to TRBJ2-1; tentative D call: TRBD1 (6 bases). V was cut by 3 bases and J by 14 bases, with 14 bases left in between. The CDR3 length is 11 residues. Germline CDR1 and CDR2: DFQATT and SNEGSKA (reference sequence).

J is TRBJ2-5 and V is TRBV20-1, with TRBD2 matching 8 bases. Germline loops: CDR1 DFQATT, CDR2 SNEGSKA (reference sequence). The CDR3 runs to 11 residues. V shed 7 bases and J 4 bases; nucleotides not matched to a gene: 2. The CDR3 loop is CSVGRVETQYF. The CDR3 DNA is TGCAGTGTCGGGAGGGTAGAGACCCAGTACTTC.